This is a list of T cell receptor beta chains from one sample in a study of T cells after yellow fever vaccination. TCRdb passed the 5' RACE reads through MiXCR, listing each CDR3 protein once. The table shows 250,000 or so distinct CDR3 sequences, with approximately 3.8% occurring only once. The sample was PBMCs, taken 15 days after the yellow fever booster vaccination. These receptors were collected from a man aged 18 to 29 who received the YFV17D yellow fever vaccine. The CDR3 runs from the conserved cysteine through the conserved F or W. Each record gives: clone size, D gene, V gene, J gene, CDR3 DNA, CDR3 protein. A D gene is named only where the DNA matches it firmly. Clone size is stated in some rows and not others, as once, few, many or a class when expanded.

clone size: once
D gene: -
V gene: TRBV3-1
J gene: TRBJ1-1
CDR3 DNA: TGTGCCAGCAGCGGGCAGGGATTATTTGGGAACACTGAAGCTTTCTTT
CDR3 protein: CASSGQGLFGNTEAFF

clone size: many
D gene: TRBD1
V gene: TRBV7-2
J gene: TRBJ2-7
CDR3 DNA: TGTGCCAGCAGCCGGACAGGGTTTCGCGAGCAGTACTTC
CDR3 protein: CASSRTGFREQYF

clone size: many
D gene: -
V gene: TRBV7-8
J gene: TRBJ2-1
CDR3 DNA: TGTGCCAGCAGCTTACGGGGCGCCAACAATGAGCAGTTCTTC
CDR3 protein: CASSLRGANNEQFF

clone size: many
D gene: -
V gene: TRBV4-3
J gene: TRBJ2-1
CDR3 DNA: TGCGCCAGCAGCCAAGAACAGGGCAATGAGCAGTTCTTC
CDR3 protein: CASSQEQGNEQFF

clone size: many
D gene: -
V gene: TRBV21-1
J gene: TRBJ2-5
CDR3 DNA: TGTGCCAGCAGCAAAGGCAGGGAAGAGACCCAGTACTTC
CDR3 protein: CASSKGREETQYF

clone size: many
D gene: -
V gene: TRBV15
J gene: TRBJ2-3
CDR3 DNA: TGTGCCACCAGCAGAGGCCAGCGGGGCACAGATACGCAGTATTTT
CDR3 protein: CATSRGQRGTDTQYF

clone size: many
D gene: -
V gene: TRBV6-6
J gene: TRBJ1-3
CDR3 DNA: TGTGCCAGCAGTTTTACCGGGTCTGGCGACACCATATATTTT
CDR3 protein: CASSFTGSGDTIYF

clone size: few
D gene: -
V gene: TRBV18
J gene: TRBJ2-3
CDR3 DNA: TGTGCCAGCTCAACCCCAGGGATCCCAGATACGCAGTATTTT
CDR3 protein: CASSTPGIPDTQYF

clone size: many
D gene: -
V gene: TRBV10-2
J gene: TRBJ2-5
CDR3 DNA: TGCGCCAGCAGTGTGGAGGGGCTGGGGACCCAGTACTTC
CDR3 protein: CASSVEGLGTQYF

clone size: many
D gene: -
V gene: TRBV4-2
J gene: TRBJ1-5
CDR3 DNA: TGTGCCAGCAGCCAAGAAGGCAGCTCCAATCAGCCCCAGCATTTT
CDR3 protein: CASSQEGSSNQPQHF

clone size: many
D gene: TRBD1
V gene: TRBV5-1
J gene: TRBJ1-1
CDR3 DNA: TGCGCCAGCAGCTTACTGGGACAGGGGATGAACACTGAAGCTTTCTTT
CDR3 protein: CASSLLGQGMNTEAFF

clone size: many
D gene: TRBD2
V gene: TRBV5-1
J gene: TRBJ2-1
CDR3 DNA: TGCGCCAGCAGCTTGGTTCTGAGCGGGGGGTATGAGCAGTTCTTC
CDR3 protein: CASSLVLSGGYEQFF

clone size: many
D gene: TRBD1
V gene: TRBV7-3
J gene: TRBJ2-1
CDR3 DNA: TGTGCCAGCAGTCCTGACAGGGGGACCTACAATGAGCAGTTCTTC
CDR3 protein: CASSPDRGTYNEQFF

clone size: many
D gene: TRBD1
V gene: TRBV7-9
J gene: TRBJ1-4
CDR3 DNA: TGTGCCAGCAGCCCCGAAAGACAGGGGATGACTAATGAAAAACTGTTTTTT
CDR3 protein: CASSPERQGMTNEKLFF

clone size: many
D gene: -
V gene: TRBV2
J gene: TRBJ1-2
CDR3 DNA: TGTGCCAGCAGCCTAGACAACTACTACTATGGCTACACCTTC
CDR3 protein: CASSLDNYYYGYTF

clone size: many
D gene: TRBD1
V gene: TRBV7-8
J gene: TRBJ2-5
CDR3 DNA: TGTGCCAGCAGCTTTTTACAGGGGTTAGAGACCCAGTACTTC
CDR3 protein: CASSFLQGLETQYF

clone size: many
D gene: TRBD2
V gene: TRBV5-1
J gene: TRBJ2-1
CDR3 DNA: TGCGCCAGCAGCTCAGTAGCGGGGGGTCATAGTAATGAGCAGTTCTTC
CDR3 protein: CASSSVAGGHSNEQFF

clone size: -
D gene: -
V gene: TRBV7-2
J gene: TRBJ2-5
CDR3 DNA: TGTGCCAGCAGCCCCCAAGGGACGGGGAAAGAGACCCAGTACTTC
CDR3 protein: CASSPQGTGKETQYF

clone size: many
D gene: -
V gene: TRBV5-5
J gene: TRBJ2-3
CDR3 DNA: TGTGCCAGCAGCCCCCTGACGGGAGCCCCCACAGATACGCAGTATTTT
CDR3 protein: CASSPLTGAPTDTQYF

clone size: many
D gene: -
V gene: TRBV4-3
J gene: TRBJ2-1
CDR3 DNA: TGCGCCAGCAGCCCCCGGTCCGGCTTGGGCAATGAGCAGTTCTTC
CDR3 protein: CASSPRSGLGNEQFF

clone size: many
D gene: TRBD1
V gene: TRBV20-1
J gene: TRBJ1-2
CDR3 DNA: TGCAGTGCTACCCTGGGACAGGGAGTCGGCTACACCTTC
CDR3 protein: CSATLGQGVGYTF

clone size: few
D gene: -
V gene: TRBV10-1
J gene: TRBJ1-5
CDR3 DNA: TGCGCCAGCAGTCCGACGGAGGAGTCCCAGCCCCAGCATTTT
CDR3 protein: CASSPTEESQPQHF

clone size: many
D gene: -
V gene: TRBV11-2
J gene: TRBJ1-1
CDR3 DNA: TGTGCCAGCAGCACGACTGAGAACACTGAAGCTTTCTTT
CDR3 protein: CASSTTENTEAFF

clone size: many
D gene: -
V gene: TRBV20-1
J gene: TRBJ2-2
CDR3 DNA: TGCAGTGCTGGCCGGGCGGGGAACACCGGGGAGCTGTTTTTT
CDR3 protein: CSAGRAGNTGELFF

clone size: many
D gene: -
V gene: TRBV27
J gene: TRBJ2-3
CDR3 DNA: TGTGCCAGCAGTTTCCTGGGGGCAACAGATACGCAGTATTTT
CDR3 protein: CASSFLGATDTQYF

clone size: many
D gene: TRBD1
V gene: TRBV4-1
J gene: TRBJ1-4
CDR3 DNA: TGCGCCAGCAGCGTCCGACAGGGCCCTAATGAAAAACTGTTTTTT
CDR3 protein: CASSVRQGPNEKLFF

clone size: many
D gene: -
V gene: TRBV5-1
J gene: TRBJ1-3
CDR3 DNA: TGCGCCAGCAGCTTGGGTTCTTCGGGGCCTGGAAACACCATATATTTT
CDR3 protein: CASSLGSSGPGNTIYF

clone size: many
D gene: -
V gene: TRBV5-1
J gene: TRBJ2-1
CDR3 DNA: TGCGCCAGCAGCTTGGCCCGGAGCGGGTGGAGTACAGAGGAGCAGTTCTTC
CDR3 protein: CASSLARSGWSTEEQFF

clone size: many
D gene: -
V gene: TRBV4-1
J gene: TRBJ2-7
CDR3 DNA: TGCGCCAGCAGCCAAGCGTCAGGGGTCTCCTACGAGCAGTACTTC
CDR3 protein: CASSQASGVSYEQYF

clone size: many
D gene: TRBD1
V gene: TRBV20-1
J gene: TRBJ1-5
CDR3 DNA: TGCAGTACCGACAGGGGAGGTCAGCCCCAGCATTTT
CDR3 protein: CSTDRGGQPQHF

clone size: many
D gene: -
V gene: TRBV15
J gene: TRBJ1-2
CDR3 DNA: TGTGCCACCAGCAGAGATAACCCCCAGATTGAGGGTTGGGGCACCTTC
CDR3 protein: CATSRDNPQIEGWGTF

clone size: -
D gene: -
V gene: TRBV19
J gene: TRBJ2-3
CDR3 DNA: TGTGCCAGTAGTATAGGGGGGGTACCGAGCACAGATACGCAGTATTTT
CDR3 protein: CASSIGGVPSTDTQYF

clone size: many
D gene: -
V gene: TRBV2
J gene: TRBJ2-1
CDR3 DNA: TGTGCCAGCAGTGAAGCGCGGTTCGGGGAGCAGTTCTTC
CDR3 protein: CASSEARFGEQFF

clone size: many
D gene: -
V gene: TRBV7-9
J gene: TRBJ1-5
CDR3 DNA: TGTGCCAGCAGTTCGGGGCCCCCCGGCCAGCCCCAGCATTTT
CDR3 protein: CASSSGPPGQPQHF

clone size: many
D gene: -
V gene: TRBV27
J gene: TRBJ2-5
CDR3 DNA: TGTGCCAGCAGTTTGTTCCCGGGGAGGGAGACCCAGTACTTC
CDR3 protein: CASSLFPGRETQYF

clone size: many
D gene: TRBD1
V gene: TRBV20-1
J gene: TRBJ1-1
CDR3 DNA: TGCAGTGCGGGACAGGGTTGGAACACTGAAGCTTTCTTT
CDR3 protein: CSAGQGWNTEAFF

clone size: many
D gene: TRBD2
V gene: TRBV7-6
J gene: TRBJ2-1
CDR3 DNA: TGTGCCAGCAGCAGACTTGGGACGAGAGGGTGGATTCCCGGACTAGCGGCTTACAATGAGCAGTTCTTC
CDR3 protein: CASSRLGTRGWIPGLAAYNEQFF

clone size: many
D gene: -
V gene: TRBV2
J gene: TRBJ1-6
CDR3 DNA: TGTGCCAGCAATCCACCTCCCTCCTATAATTCACCCCTCCACTTT
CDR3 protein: CASNPPPSYNSPLHF

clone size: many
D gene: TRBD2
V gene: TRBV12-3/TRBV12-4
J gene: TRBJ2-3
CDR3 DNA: TGTGCCAGCAGTTCCGAAACGATAAAGACTAGCGGGGGGTTTGATACGCAGTATTTT
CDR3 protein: CASSSETIKTSGGFDTQYF

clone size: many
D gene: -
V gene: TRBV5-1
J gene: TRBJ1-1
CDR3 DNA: TGCGCCAGCAGCTTGGGTCCAACTATGAACACTGAAGCTTTCTTT
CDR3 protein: CASSLGPTMNTEAFF

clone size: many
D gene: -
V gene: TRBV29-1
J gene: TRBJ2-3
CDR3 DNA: TGCAGCGTTGCACAGATTCACTTTCTAAGCACAGATACGCAGTATTTT
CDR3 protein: CSVAQIHFLSTDTQYF

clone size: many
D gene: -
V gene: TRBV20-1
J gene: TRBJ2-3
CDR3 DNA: TGCAGTGCTAGAGTTTCTTCGGGAGATACGCAGTATTTT
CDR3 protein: CSARVSSGDTQYF

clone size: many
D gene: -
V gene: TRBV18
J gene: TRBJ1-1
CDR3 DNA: TGTGCCAGCTCCCAGAGCGCGAACACTGAAGCTTTCTTT
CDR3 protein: CASSQSANTEAFF

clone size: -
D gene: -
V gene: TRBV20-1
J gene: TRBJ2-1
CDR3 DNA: TGCAGTGCTAGAGATAGGGGCCTTGGGGGCCCCGACAATGAGCAGTTCTTC
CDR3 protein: CSARDRGLGGPDNEQFF

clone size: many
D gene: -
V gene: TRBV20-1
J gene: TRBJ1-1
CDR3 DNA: TGCAGTGCTAGCAGGAACACTGAAGCTTTCTTT
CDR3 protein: CSASRNTEAFF

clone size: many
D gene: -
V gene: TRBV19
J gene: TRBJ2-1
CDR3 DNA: TGTGCCAGTCGCCCAGCCCCAGGCGAGTACAATGAGCAGTTCTTC
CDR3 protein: CASRPAPGEYNEQFF

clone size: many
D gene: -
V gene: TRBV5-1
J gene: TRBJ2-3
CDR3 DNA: TGCGCCAGCAGCTTAGATGGGGCCGGCACAGATACGCAGTATTTT
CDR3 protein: CASSLDGAGTDTQYF

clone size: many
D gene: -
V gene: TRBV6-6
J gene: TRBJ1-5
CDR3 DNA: TGTGCCAGCAGCCTTCGGACGGAAAGCAATCAGCCCCAGCATTTT
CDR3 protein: CASSLRTESNQPQHF

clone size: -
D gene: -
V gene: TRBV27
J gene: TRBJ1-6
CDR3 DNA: TGTGCCAGCAGCGGTTACGGCTCACCCCTCCACTTT
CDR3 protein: CASSGYGSPLHF

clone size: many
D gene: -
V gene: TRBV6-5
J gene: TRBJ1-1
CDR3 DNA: TGTGCCAGCAGTTACTATCGGAGCTATGAAGCTTTCTTT
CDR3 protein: CASSYYRSYEAFF

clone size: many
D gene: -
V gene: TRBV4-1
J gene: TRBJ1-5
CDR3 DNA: TGCGCCAGCAGCCAAGGGGGGATTGGGCCGGGGAGCAATCAGCCCCAGCATTTT
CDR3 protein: CASSQGGIGPGSNQPQHF

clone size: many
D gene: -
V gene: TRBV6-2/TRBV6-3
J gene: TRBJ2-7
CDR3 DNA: TGTGCCAGCAGGGACTACTACGAGCAGTACTTC
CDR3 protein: CASRDYYEQYF

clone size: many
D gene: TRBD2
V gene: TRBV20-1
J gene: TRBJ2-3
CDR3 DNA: TGCAGTGCTAGGCCAAGCGGGGGTAGAGATACGCAGTATTTT
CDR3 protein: CSARPSGGRDTQYF

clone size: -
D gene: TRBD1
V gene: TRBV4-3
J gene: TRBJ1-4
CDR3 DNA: TGCGCCAGCAGCCAAGAGGACAGGGTCGGGGAAAAACTGTTTTTT
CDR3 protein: CASSQEDRVGEKLFF

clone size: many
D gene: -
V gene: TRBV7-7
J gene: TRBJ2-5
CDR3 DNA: TGTGCTAGCAGCCCGCAGCAGGGACAAGAGACCCAGTACTTC
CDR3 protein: CASSPQQGQETQYF

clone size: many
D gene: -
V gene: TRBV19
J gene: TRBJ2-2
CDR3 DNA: TGTGCCAGTAGTATCACGGACTCGAACACCGGGGAGCTGTTTTTT
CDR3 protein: CASSITDSNTGELFF

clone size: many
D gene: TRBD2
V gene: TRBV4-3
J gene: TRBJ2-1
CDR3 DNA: TGCGCCAGCAGCCCGGGGGGACCCGAGCCCCATGAGCAGTTCTTC
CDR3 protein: CASSPGGPEPHEQFF

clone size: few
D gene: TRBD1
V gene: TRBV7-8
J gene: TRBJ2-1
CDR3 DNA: TGTGCCAGCAGCTTAGGCGGGCAAGACAGGGTGTACTACAATGAGCAGTTCTTC
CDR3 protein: CASSLGGQDRVYYNEQFF